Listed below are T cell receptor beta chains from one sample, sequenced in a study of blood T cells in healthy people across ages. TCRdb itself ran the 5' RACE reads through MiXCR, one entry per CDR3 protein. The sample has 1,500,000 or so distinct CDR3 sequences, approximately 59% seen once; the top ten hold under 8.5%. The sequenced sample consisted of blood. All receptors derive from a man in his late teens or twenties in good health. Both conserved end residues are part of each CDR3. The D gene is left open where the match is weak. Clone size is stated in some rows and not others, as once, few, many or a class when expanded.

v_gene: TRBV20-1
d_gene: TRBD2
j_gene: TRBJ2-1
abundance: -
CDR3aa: CSAPTSGVWNEQFF
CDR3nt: TGCAGTGCGCCGACTAGCGGGGTTTGGAATGAGCAGTTCTTC

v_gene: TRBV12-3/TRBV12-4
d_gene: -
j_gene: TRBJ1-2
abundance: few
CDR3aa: CASSLKSSNYGYTF
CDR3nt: TGTGCCAGCAGTTTAAAATCATCCAATTATGGCTACACCTTC

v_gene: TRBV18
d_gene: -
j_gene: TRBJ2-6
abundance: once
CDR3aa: CASSSPLDRRSGANVLTF
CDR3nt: TGTGCCAGCTCATCGCCTTTGGACAGACGCTCTGGGGCCAACGTCCTGACTTTC

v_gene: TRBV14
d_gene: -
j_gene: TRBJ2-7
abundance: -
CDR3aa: CASSQDLGLNEQYF
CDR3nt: TGTGCCAGCAGCCAAGATCTCGGACTGAACGAGCAGTACTTC

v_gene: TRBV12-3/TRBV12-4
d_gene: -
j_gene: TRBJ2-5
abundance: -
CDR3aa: CASSFHVTQYF
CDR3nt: TGTGCCAGCAGTTTTCATGTGACCCAGTACTTC

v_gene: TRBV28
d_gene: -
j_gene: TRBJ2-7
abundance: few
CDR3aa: CASSWGSHNEQYF
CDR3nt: TGTGCCAGCAGTTGGGGGTCTCATAACGAGCAGTACTTC

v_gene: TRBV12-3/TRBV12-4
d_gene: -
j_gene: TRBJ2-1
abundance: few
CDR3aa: CASVEGSSYNEQFF
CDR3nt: TGTGCCAGTGTAGAGGGGAGCTCCTACAATGAGCAGTTCTTC

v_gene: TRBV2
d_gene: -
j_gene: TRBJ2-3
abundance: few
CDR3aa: CASSNPLDPDTQYF
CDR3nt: TGTGCCAGCAGTAACCCACTGGATCCCGATACGCAGTATTTT

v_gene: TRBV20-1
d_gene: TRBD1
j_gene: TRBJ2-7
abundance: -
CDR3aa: CSARDPDRGNLYEQYF
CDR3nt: TGCAGTGCTAGAGACCCGGACAGGGGAAACCTCTACGAGCAGTACTTC

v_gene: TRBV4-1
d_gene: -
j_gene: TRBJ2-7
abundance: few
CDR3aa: CASSQTTGSSYEQYF
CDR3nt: TGCGCCAGCAGCCAAACGACTGGGAGCTCCTACGAGCAGTACTTC

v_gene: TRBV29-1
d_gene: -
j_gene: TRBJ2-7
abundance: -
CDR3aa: CSVEGYEQYF
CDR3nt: TGCAGCGTTGAGGGATACGAGCAGTACTTC

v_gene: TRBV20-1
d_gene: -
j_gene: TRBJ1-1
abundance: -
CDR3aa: CSAREPGNTEAFF
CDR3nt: TGCAGTGCTAGAGAACCAGGGAACACTGAAGCTTTCTTT

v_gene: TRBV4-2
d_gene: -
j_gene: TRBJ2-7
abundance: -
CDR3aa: CASSQVDTSSYEQYF
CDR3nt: TGTGCCAGCAGCCAAGTAGACACGAGCTCCTACGAGCAGTACTTC

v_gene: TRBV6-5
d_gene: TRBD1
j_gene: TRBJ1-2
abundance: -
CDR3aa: CASSYVGQGRNYGYTF
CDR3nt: TGTGCCAGCAGTTACGTGGGACAGGGGAGAAACTATGGCTACACCTTC

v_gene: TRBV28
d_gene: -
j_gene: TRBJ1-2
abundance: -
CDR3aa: CASSTTSLVSPSVYGYTF
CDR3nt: TGTGCCAGCAGTACGACATCCCTCGTTTCCCCGTCAGTATATGGCTACACCTTC

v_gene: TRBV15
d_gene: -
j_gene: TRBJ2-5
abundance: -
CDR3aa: CATSRDRRGKGEQYF
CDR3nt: TGTGCCACCAGCAGAGATCGACGAGGGAAAGGAGAGCAGTACTTC

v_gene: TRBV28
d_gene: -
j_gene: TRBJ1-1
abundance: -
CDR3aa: CASSPVQVLSTEAFF
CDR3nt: TGTGCCAGCAGTCCCGTACAGGTTCTTAGTACTGAAGCTTTCTTT

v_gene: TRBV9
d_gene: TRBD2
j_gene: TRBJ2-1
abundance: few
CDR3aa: CASSTGTSGRRGEQFF
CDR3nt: TGTGCCAGCAGCACCGGGACTAGCGGGAGGAGGGGTGAGCAGTTCTTC

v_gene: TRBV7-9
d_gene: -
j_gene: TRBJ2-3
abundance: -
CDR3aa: CASSLESGDTQYF
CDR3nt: TGTGCCAGCAGCTTAGAATCCGGTGATACGCAGTATTTT

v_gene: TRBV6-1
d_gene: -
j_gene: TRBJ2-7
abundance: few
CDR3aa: CASILQARDRWGSYEQYF
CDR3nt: TGTGCCAGCATACTACAGGCCCGGGATCGTTGGGGTTCCTACGAGCAGTACTTC

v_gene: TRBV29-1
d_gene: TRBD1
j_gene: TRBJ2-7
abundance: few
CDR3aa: CSVADRGLGEQYF
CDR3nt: TGCAGCGTTGCGGACAGGGGGCTTGGCGAGCAGTACTTC

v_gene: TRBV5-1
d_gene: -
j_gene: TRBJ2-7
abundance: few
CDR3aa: CASKTGHEQYF
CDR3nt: TGCGCCAGCAAGACAGGACACGAGCAGTACTTC